A single sample gave rise to the 26 T cell receptor beta chains below, sequenced in a study of T cells in Graves' hyperthyroidism and ophthalmopathy. The CDR3 regions of TCR beta were amplified from RNA transcripts. The TCR CDR3 first-round RT-PCR relied on the HTBI primer set. TCRdb analysed the multiplex PCR reads with MiXCR anew, one entry per CDR3 protein. Of about 640,000 distinct CDR3 sequences in the sample, around 15% are singletons; the top ten hold around 12%. Sequenced: blood. The receptors originated from a woman aged 50 to 60 with Graves' ophthalmopathy.

This clonotype was picked up many times. The chain is built from TRBV29-1 and TRBJ2-1, with 9 bases that match TRBD2. The J segment lost 5 bases and the V segment lost 5 bases, leaving 7 bases of the junction unmatched. The CDR3 extends over 14 amino acids. Germline V CDR1 and CDR2: SQVTM, ANQGSEA. Here the CDR3 DNA reads TGCAGCGTTTTTGTGGCGGGAGGGGACAATGAGCAGTTCTTC. This encodes CSVFVAGGDNEQFF.

This clonotype has at least ten counts. The rearrangement uses TRBV11-1 and TRBJ2-3, with 9 bases lining up with TRBD2. From germline, CDR1 is SGHAT and CDR2 FQDESV (reference sequence). The CDR3 loop spans 18 amino acids. J lost 6 bases, V lost 2 bases, and 15 bases had no gene match. CDR3 in amino acids: CASSLRVPGLALPDTQYF. In DNA, the CDR3 is TGTGCCAGCAGCTTACGGGTCCCGGGACTAGCTCTTCCTGATACGCAGTATTTT.

This clonotype was seen repeatedly, ten times or more. The chain joins TRBV6-2 or TRBV6-3 to TRBJ2-1, with TRBD2 matching 8 bases. The CDR3 consists of 15 residues. V dropped 6 bases and J dropped 5; count of bases not matched to a gene: 9. Germline loops: CDR1 MNHEY, CDR2 SVGEGT. The CDR3 region is CASSRSGTRDNEQFF. The CDR3 nucleotides read TGTGCCAGCAGCCGTAGCGGGACACGGGACAATGAGCAGTTCTTC.

The rearrangement uses TRBV20-1 and TRBJ1-5; no definite D call. The length of the CDR3 is 13 residues. CDR1 is DFQATT and CDR2 is SNEGSKA in the germline V gene (reference sequence). Deletions cut 4 bases from V and 9 bases from J, with 16 bases between. The CDR3 is CSATAPLRRPQHF. CDR3 DNA sequence: TGCAGTGCTACGGCACCCTTGCGACGGCCCCAGCATTTT.

This clonotype was detected a few times. The V call is TRBV19, the J call TRBJ1-6; no definite D call. The CDR3 loop spans 15 amino acids. Deletions cut 7 bases from V and 10 bases from J, with 20 bases between. CDR1 is LNHDA, CDR2 SQIVND, per germline (reference sequence). This chain's CDR3 is CASTRGTRNMSPLHF. The CDR3 DNA reads as TGTGCCAGTACCCGGGGAACCCGTAACATGTCACCCCTCCACTTT.

The rearrangement links TRBV27 to TRBJ2-7; D unresolved. The CDR3 length is 14 residues. Trimming stripped 3 bases from V and 3 bases from J, with 12 bases between. Germline loops: CDR1 MNHEY, CDR2 SMNVEV (reference sequence). The CDR3 sequence is CASSFSIAGYEQYF. The CDR3 DNA reads as TGTGCCAGCAGTTTCAGCATCGCCGGCTACGAGCAGTACTTC.

The chain employs TRBV29-1 and TRBJ2-1; 7 nucleotides line up with TRBD2. The CDR3 totals 18 residues. V shed 1 base and J 3 bases; nucleotides not matched to a gene: 15. Per the germline V gene, CDR1 is SQVTM and CDR2 is ANQGSEA. The CDR3 sequence is CSVEVPRIERDYYNEQFF. The DNA of the CDR3 is TGCAGCGTTGAAGTTCCCAGGATCGAGCGGGACTACTACAATGAGCAGTTCTTC.

In this sample, this clonotype turned up many times. The V call is TRBV18, the J call TRBJ1-1; 9 bases line up with TRBD1. V lost 3 bases, J lost 8 bases, and 10 bases stayed unmatched. Germline CDR1 reads KGHSH; CDR2 reads LQKENI. The CDR3 has 15 residues. The CDR3 loop is CASSPRKQGAAEAFF. In DNA, the CDR3 is TGTGCCAGCTCACCCCGCAAACAGGGGGCGGCGGAAGCTTTCTTT.

In this sample, this clonotype turned up a few times. The V and J genes are TRBV9 and TRBJ1-6; 9 bases map to TRBD1. This CDR3 comprises 15 residues. Trimming removed 0 bases from V and 8 bases from J; junction bases left unmatched: 3. Per the germline V gene, CDR1 is SGDLS and CDR2 is YYNGEE. The CDR3 DNA reads as TGTGCCAGCAGCGTAGAGGGACAGGGATATTCACCCCTCCACTTT. Its translation: CASSVEGQGYSPLHF.

This clonotype was observed at least ten times. The rearrangement links TRBV30 to TRBJ2-7, with 12 bases lining up with TRBD2. CDR1 is GTSNPN, CDR2 SVGIG, per germline (reference sequence). CDR3 length equals 15 residues. With 4 bases clipped from V and 5 bases from J, the junction kept 9 bases outside the gene matches. In nucleotides, the CDR3 is TGTGCCTGGAATCCCCTAGCGGGAGGGTCCAACGAGCAGTACTTC. Translation gives CAWNPLAGGSNEQYF.

This chain connects TRBV5-1 to TRBJ2-4; a possible D gene is TRBD2 (6 bases). Germline assignment: CDR1 SGHRS and CDR2 YFSETQ. This CDR3 has 14 amino acids. Trimming removed 1 base at V and 5 bases at J, with 10 bases between. This CDR3 is CASSLRWGENIQYF. The CDR3 region has the DNA TGCGCCAGCAGCTTGAGGTGGGGGGAAAACATTCAGTACTTC. Filled out from reference TRBV5-1 and TRBJ2-4, the complete variable domain reads KAGVTQTPRYLIKTRGQQVTLSCSPISGHRSVSWYQQTPGQGLQFLFEYFSETQRNKGNFPGRFSGRQFSNSRSEMNVSTLELGDSALYLCASSLRWGENIQYFGAGTRLSVL.

This clonotype was counted only a few times. V usage is TRBV19 and J usage is TRBJ2-1; possibly TRBD1 for D (5 bases). This CDR3 region has 16 residues. The germline V gene has CDR1 LNHDA and CDR2 SQIVND (reference sequence). The V and J ends lost 5 bases and 4 bases respectively, with 18 bases between them. DNA of the CDR3: TGTGCCAGTAGTGTACAGGTAGGGTTTGGATACAATGAGCAGTTCTTC. Protein sequence: CASSVQVGFGYNEQFF.

The chain recombines TRBV4-2 with TRBJ2-7, with TRBD1 matching 8 bases. The CDR3 has 15 amino acids. Germline CDR1 LGHNA, CDR2 YNFKEQ. With 0 bases clipped from V and 5 bases from J, the junction kept 6 bases outside the gene matches. The DNA of the CDR3 is TGTGCCAGCAGCCAAGATGGACAGGGTCGGGACGAGCAGTACTTC. Translating gives CASSQDGQGRDEQYF.

The table lists this clonotype with a few counts. This chain joins TRBV20-1 and TRBJ1-6; 10 bases fit TRBD1. The CDR3 is made up of 15 amino acids. Germline lookup yields CDR1 DFQATT and CDR2 SNEGSKA (reference sequence). Trimming took 0 bases from V and 6 from J; bases not matched to a gene: 2. CDR3 nucleotide sequence: TGCAGTGCTAGAGACCGGACAGGGGGTAATTCACCCCTCCACTTT. Its translation: CSARDRTGGNSPLHF.

This clonotype showed up just a few times. A much larger clone lies one base from this, so it may be a read error. The chain employs TRBV28 and TRBJ1-5; TRBD1 agrees at 10 bases. The CDR3 has 14 amino acids. CDR1 is MDHEN, CDR2 SYDVKM, per germline. J lost 9 bases, V lost 3 bases, and 5 bases had no gene match. CDR3 bases: TGTGCCAGCAGTTTTGGGACAGGGGTCCTGCCCCAGCATTTT. Amino acid sequence: CASSFGTGVLPQHF.

CDR3 DNA: TGTGCCAGCAGCCACCGCCGCGGTAGAGGAAAATTGAGCTCATACGAGCAGTACTTC. Protein: CASSHRRGRGKLSSYEQYF. The V call is TRBV7-2, the J call TRBJ2-7, with D uncertain. The length of the CDR3 is 19 residues. Trimming cost V 5 bases and J 4 bases, with 30 bases left between them. CDR1 is SGHTA and CDR2 is FQGNSA in the germline V gene.

The table lists this clonotype with many counts. The chain couples TRBV27 to TRBJ2-1; D call uncertain. V gave up 4 bases and J gave up 4 bases, with 23 bases separating them. CDR1 MNHEY and CDR2 SMNVEV come from the germline V gene (reference sequence). CDR3 length: 18 amino acids. CDR3: CASSYSRFRARSYNEQFF. In DNA form, the CDR3 reads TGTGCCAGCAGTTATAGCCGGTTTCGGGCCCGATCATACAATGAGCAGTTCTTC.

Ten or more counts support this clonotype. The chain has TRBV5-8 and TRBJ2-1; D may correspond to TRBD1 or TRBD2 (7 bases each). The CDR3 is made up of 16 amino acids. CDR1 is SGHTS, CDR2 YDEGEE, per germline. V was shortened by 1 base and J by 8 bases, with 19 bases between the two germline ends. The CDR3 loop is CASSLWEGGGAYEQFF. CDR3 nucleotides: TGTGCCAGCAGCTTGTGGGAGGGAGGGGGCGCCTATGAGCAGTTCTTC.

This clonotype was seen ten or more times. The J gene is TRBJ1-2, the V gene TRBV2, with D uncertain. V was clipped by 1 base and J by 2 bases, with 14 bases between them. The length of the CDR3 is 16 residues. The germline V gene has CDR1 SNHLY and CDR2 FYNNEI. The CDR3 coding sequence is TGTGCCAGCAGTGAAGAATCGGGCCGAGTCAACTATGGCTACACCTTC. This codes for CASSEESGRVNYGYTF.

The chain has TRBV18 and TRBJ1-1; a possible D gene is TRBD1 (5 bases). This CDR3 contains 18 residues. The germline V gene has CDR1 KGHSH and CDR2 LQKENI. V was clipped by 2 bases and J by 1 base, with 20 bases between them. CDR3 in DNA: TGTGCCAGCTCACCAGAGGGGTCGGTTTTCCGAGGGAACACTGAAGCTTTCTTT. This gives the protein CASSPEGSVFRGNTEAFF. Full variable domain (rest looked up from reference TRBV18 and TRBJ1-1): NAGVMQNPRHLVRRRGQEARLRCSPMKGHSHVYWYRQLPEEGLKFMVYLQKENIIDESGMPKERFSAEFPKEGPSILRIQQVVRGDSAAYFCASSPEGSVFRGNTEAFFGQGTRLTVV.

There are a few counts of this clonotype. This sequence joins TRBV15 and TRBJ2-1, with a tentative D call TRBD2 (6 bases). CDR1 is LNHNV and CDR2 is YYDKDF in the germline V gene (reference sequence). Trimming stripped 3 bases from V and 4 bases from J, with 16 bases between. The CDR3 has 16 amino acids. Here the CDR3 DNA reads TGTGCCACCAGCAGCCTCGGAGGGGAGGTATACAATGAGCAGTTCTTC. This encodes CATSSLGGEVYNEQFF.

This clonotype was seen many times. The chain carries TRBV5-1 and TRBJ1-1; possible D gene TRBD1, 5 bases. The CDR3 contains 15 residues. Trimming pared 5 bases from V and 1 base from J, leaving 15 bases between. The germline V gene encodes CDR1 SGHRS and CDR2 YFSETQ. The CDR3 region is CASRPDSNPNTEAFF. DNA for the CDR3: TGCGCCAGCAGACCAGACAGCAATCCGAACACTGAAGCTTTCTTT.

Note on this clonotype: Since a much larger clone is just one base distant, this may be a read error. V and J are TRBV3-1 and TRBJ2-7; D gene ambiguous. There are 13 residues in the CDR3. Germline V gene lookup returns CDR1 LGHDT and CDR2 YNNKEL (reference sequence). CDR3 residues: CASSQESTYGQYF. In DNA form, the CDR3 reads TGTGCCAGCAGCCAAGAATCTACCTACGGGCAGTACTTC.

This clonotype was recorded a few times. This sequence joins TRBV27 and TRBJ2-7; tentative D call: TRBD2 (6 bases). The V end was cut by 3 bases, the J end by 0 bases, with 15 bases between. The CDR3 length is 16 residues. Germline assignment: CDR1 MNHEY and CDR2 SMNVEV (reference sequence). For the CDR3, the DNA is TGTGCCAGCAGTTTTCAGGTGGGGGGTACCTCCTACGAGCAGTACTTC. This translates into CASSFQVGGTSYEQYF.

At least ten counts were recorded for this clonotype. V usage is TRBV18 and J usage is TRBJ2-1; D ambiguous. Germline V gene sequence: CDR1 KGHSH, CDR2 LQKENI. Trimming took off 3 bases at V and 6 bases at J, with 15 bases between the two ends. The CDR3 is 15 amino acids. The CDR3 DNA is TGTGCCAGCTCACCGGAAAGGGTGCTAGGCAATGAGCAGTTCTTC. This codes for CASSPERVLGNEQFF.

V gene TRBV19 combines with J gene TRBJ2-7; TRBD2 matches 10 bases. V lost 5 bases and J lost 3; bases outside the gene matches: 10. Germline V gives CDR1 LNHDA, CDR2 SQIVND (reference sequence). CDR3 length equals 16 residues. The CDR3 nucleotides are TGTGCCAGTAGTGTATTGGGACTAGCGAATGACTACGAGCAGTACTTC. Amino acid sequence: CASSVLGLANDYEQYF.